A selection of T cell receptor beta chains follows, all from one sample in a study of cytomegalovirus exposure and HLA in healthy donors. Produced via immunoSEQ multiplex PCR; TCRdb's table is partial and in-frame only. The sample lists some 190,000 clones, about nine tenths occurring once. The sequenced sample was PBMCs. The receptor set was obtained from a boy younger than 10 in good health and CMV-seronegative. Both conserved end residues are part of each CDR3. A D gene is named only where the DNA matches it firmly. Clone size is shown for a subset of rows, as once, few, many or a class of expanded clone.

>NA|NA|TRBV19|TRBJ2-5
CASSYFGETQYF
TGTGCCAGTAGCTACTTCGGGGAGACCCAGTACTTC
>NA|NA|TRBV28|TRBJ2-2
CATFDRANTGELFF
TGTGCCACCTTCGACAGAGCGAACACCGGGGAGCTGTTTTTT
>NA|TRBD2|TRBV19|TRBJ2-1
CASSPGLAGVIEQFF
TGTGCCAGTAGTCCCGGACTAGCGGGGGTAATTGAGCAGTTCTTC
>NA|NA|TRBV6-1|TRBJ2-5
CASSGAGWETQYF
TGTGCCAGCAGTGGGGCCGGTTGGGAGACCCAGTACTTC
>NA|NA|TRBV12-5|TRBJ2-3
CASPALGTSTDTQYF
TGTGCTAGTCCTGCCCTAGGAACTAGCACAGATACGCAGTATTTT
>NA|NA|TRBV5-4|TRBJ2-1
CASSLEAGGPPNEQFF
TGTGCCAGCAGCTTGGAGGCCGGGGGGCCGCCAAATGAGCAGTTCTTC
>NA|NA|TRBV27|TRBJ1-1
CASRALGRGAFF
TGTGCCAGCAGGGCCCTTGGGAGGGGAGCTTTCTTT
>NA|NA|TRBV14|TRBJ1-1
CASSQVTGDRSFEAFF
TGTGCCAGCAGCCAAGTGACAGGTGACAGGTCGTTTGAAGCTTTCTTT
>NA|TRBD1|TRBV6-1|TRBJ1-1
CASGTGPNTEAFF
TGTGCCAGCGGGACAGGACCGAACACTGAAGCTTTCTTT
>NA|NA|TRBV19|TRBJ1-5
CASSSVEGSNQPQHF
TGTGCCAGTAGTTCAGTGGAGGGAAGCAATCAGCCCCAGCATTTT
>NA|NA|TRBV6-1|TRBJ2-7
CASSPLVEQYF
TGTGCCAGCAGCCCGTTAGTGGAGCAGTACTTC
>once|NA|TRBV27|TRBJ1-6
CASTPGGFNSPLHF
TGTGCCAGCACTCCCGGGGGGTTTAATTCACCCCTCCACTTT
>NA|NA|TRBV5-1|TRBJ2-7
CASNERPNEQYF
TGCGCCAGCAATGAGAGGCCCAACGAGCAGTACTTC
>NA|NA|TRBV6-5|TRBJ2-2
CALGTDTGELFF
TGTGCCCTGGGCACCGACACCGGGGAGCTGTTTTTT
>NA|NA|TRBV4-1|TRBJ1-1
CASSQARGVNTEAFF
TGCGCCAGCAGCCAGGCCAGGGGTGTGAACACTGAAGCTTTCTTT
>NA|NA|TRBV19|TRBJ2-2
CASRLTGNTGELFF
TGTGCCAGTCGTTTGACAGGGAACACCGGGGAGCTGTTTTTT
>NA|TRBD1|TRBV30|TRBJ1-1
CAWRDRMNTEAFF
TGTGCCTGGCGGGACAGGATGAACACTGAAGCTTTCTTT
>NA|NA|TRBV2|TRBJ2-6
CAIRTGANVLTF
TGTGCCATCAGGACAGGGGCCAACGTCCTGACTTTC
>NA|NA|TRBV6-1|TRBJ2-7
CASSASAGSYEQYF
TGTGCCAGCAGTGCCAGTGCAGGGTCCTACGAGCAGTACTTC
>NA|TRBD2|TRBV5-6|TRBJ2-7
CASRLAGGTYEQYF
TGTGCCAGCAGGCTAGCGGGAGGGACCTACGAGCAGTACTTC
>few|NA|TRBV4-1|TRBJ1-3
CASSQRDSLSGNTIYF
TGCGCCAGCAGCCAACGTGACAGCCTCTCTGGAAACACCATATATTTT
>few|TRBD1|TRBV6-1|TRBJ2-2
CASRRTGVPGELFF
TGTGCCAGCAGAAGAACAGGGGTCCCCGGGGAGCTGTTTTTT
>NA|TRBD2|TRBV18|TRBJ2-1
CASSRRTSGGGNEQFF
TGTGCCAGCTCTCGCCGGACTAGCGGTGGGGGCAATGAGCAGTTCTTC
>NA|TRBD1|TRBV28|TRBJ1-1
CASSNSRGLTEAFF
TGTGCCAGCAGTAACAGCAGGGGGCTCACTGAAGCTTTCTTT
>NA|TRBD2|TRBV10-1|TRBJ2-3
CASSETGGQVDTQYF
TGCGCCAGCAGTGAAACGGGGGGGCAGGTAGATACGCAGTATTTT
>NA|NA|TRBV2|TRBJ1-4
CASSAQQGGVGEKLFF
TGTGCCAGCAGCGCCCAACAGGGCGGCGTAGGTGAAAAACTGTTTTTT
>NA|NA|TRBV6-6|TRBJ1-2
CASSYSQGKDYGYTF
TGTGCCAGCAGTTACTCTCAGGGGAAAGACTATGGCTACACCTTC
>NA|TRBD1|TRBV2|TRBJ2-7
CASSVGDRGSDEQYF
TGTGCCAGCAGTGTCGGGGACAGGGGATCCGACGAGCAGTACTTC
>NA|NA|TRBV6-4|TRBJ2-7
CASSDGQFFRNEQYF
TGTGCCAGCAGTGACGGTCAGTTTTTCAGGAACGAGCAGTACTTC
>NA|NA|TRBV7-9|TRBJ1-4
CASSPQQVNEKLFF
TGTGCCAGCAGCCCACAGCAGGTTAATGAAAAACTGTTTTTT
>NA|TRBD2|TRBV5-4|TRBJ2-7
CASSPRGGGTYEQYF
TGTGCCAGCAGCCCGAGGGGCGGGGGTACCTACGAGCAGTACTTC
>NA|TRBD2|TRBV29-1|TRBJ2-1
CSVETSGRGEQFF
TGCAGCGTTGAAACTAGCGGGAGGGGTGAGCAGTTCTTC
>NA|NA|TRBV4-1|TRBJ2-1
CASSQSGAGYSYNEQFF
TGCGCCAGCAGCCAATCAGGAGCGGGTTACTCCTACAATGAGCAGTTCTTC
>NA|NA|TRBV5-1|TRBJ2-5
CASSLEAGVQTQYF
TGCGCCAGCAGCTTGGAGGCAGGGGTACAGACCCAGTACTTC
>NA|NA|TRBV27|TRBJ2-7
CANRGFDHYEQYF
TGTGCCAACCGGGGGTTCGACCACTACGAGCAGTACTTC
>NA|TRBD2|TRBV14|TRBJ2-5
CASSRLAGGRETQYF
TGTGCCAGCAGCCGTCTTGCGGGGGGGCGCGAGACCCAGTACTTC
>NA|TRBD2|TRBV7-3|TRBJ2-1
CASSWAASGPYNEQFF
TGTGCCAGCAGCTGGGCGGCTAGCGGGCCTTACAATGAGCAGTTCTTC
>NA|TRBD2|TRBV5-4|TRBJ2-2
CASSVSGSNTGELFF
TGTGCCAGCAGCGTTAGCGGGAGTAACACCGGGGAGCTGTTTTTT
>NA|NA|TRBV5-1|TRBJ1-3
CASSAGPLSSGNTIYF
TGCGCCAGCAGCGCGGGACCCCTGAGCTCTGGAAACACCATATATTTT
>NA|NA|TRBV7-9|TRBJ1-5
CASSSLVDSNQPQHF
TGTGCCAGCAGCTCACTGGTTGATAGCAATCAGCCCCAGCATTTT
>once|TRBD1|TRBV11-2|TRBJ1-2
CASSGRKDRPYGYTF
TGTGCCAGCAGCGGCCGAAAGGACAGGCCCTATGGCTACACCTTC
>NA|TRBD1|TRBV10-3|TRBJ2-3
CAIVGEGAKDTQYF
TGTGCCATCGTGGGAGAGGGGGCGAAAGATACGCAGTATTTT
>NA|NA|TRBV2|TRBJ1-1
CASSLRVSTEAFF
TGTGCCAGCAGTCTGAGGGTGAGCACTGAAGCTTTCTTT
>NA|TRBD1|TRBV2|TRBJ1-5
CASSVGTAFSNQPQHF
TGTGCCAGCAGTGTAGGGACAGCTTTTAGCAATCAGCCCCAGCATTTT
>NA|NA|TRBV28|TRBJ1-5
CASSLTTGSNQPQHF
TGTGCCAGCAGTTTAACAACAGGTAGCAATCAGCCCCAGCATTTT
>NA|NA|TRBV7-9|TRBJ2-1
CASSLSLNEQFF
TGTGCCAGCAGCCTATCTCTGAATGAGCAGTTCTTC
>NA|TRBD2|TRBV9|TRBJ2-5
CASGQGGGETQYF
TGTGCCAGCGGACAAGGCGGGGGAGAGACCCAGTACTTC
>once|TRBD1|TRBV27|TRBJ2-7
CASSLVGTGSYEQYF
TGTGCCAGCAGTTTAGTAGGGACAGGATCCTACGAGCAGTACTTC
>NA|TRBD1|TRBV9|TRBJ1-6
CASSVGQGNSPLHF
TGTGCCAGCAGCGTAGGACAGGGAAATTCACCCCTCCACTTT
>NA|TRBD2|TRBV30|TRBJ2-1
CAWSAGGSEQFF
TGTGCCTGGAGCGCGGGGGGGTCTGAGCAGTTCTTC
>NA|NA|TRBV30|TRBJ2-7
CASTGGGGSYEQYF
TGTGCCTCCACAGGGGGAGGGGGCTCCTACGAGCAGTACTTC
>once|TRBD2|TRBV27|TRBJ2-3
CATYITSGGADTQYF
TGTGCCACCTATATTACTAGCGGGGGGGCAGATACGCAGTATTTT
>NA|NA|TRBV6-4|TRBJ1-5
CASSERQGLTWPQHF
TGTGCCAGCAGTGAGAGGCAGGGGCTGACGTGGCCCCAGCATTTT
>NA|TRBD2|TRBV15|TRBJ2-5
CATSREASGSETQYF
TGTGCCACCAGCAGAGAAGCTAGCGGGAGTGAGACCCAGTACTTC
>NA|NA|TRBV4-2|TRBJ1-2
CASSQESTGNSGYTF
TGTGCCAGCAGCCAAGAATCGACGGGAAACTCTGGCTACACCTTC